The present TCR beta chain was sequenced within a study of control samples from healthy donors and cancer patients. Profiled with immunoSEQ multiplex PCR; TCRdb holds only in-frame clones, not every one. Of approximately 60,000 clones in the sample, 85% to 95% are singletons; the top ten hold 0.75% to 0.95%. The CDR3 length is 16 residues. Looked up from germline, CDR1 is KGHDR and CDR2 is SFDVKD. The ends were cut back, 2 bases at V and 6 bases at J, with 17 bases in the middle. This receptor was taken from a young man with colorectal cancer. Sequenced: PBMCs. The chain employs TRBV24-1 and TRBJ2-3; TRBD1 might be the D (5 bases). CDR3 in DNA: TGTGCCACCAGTGATTCCTCCCAGGGAACCGGCGATACGCAGTATTTT. Residues: CATSDSSQGTGDTQYF.